These 31 T cell receptor beta chains came from one sample sequenced in a study of cytomegalovirus exposure and HLA in healthy donors. Sequencing was performed with immunoSEQ multiplex PCR; in TCRdb, only in-frame clones are kept and a portion is missing. This table has some 80,000 clones, approximately 95% appearing once. The source material was PBMCs. The receptors were gathered from a young woman in good health and CMV-seronegative.

This clone was observed a handful of times. V usage is TRBV7-9 and J usage is TRBJ1-2; perhaps TRBD1 as D (6 bases). Germline CDR1 reads SEHNR; CDR2 reads FQNEAQ (reference sequence). The V end lost 3 bases, the J end lost 4 bases, and 9 bases lay between the germline ends. The CDR3 loop spans 13 amino acids. The CDR3 region has the DNA TGTGCCAGCAGCTTGAGGGGGTCCTATGGCTACACCTTC. This translates into CASSLRGSYGYTF. The complete variable domain, with remaining parts taken from reference TRBV7-9 and TRBJ1-2, reads DTGVSQNPRHKITKRGQNVTFRCDPISEHNRLYWYRQTLGQGPEFLTYFQNEAQLEKSRLLSDRFSAERPKGSFSTLEIQRTEQGDSAMYLCASSLRGSYGYTFGSGTRLTVV.

V usage is TRBV4-1 and J usage is TRBJ1-1; TRBD1 aligns across 9 bases. The germline CDR1 and CDR2 sequences are MGHRA and YSYEKL. The CDR3 extends over 15 amino acids. V lost 2 bases, J lost 5 bases, and 6 bases stayed unmatched. CDR3 in DNA: TGCGCCAGCAGCCAACTGGGACAGGGTGGTACTGAAGCTTTCTTT. This codes for CASSQLGQGGTEAFF.

This chain connects TRBV6-5 to TRBJ2-1; 9 positions match TRBD2. The CDR3 runs to 14 residues. With 5 bases clipped from V and 8 bases from J, the junction kept 7 bases outside the gene matches. Germline CDR1 MNHEY, CDR2 SVGAGI. The CDR3 sequence: CASSTRTSDDEQFF. The CDR3 DNA follows: TGTGCCAGCAGTACCCGGACTAGCGACGATGAGCAGTTCTTC.

The chain links TRBV7-2 to TRBJ2-3, with 10 bases matching TRBD2. The V gene's germline CDR1 is SGHTA and CDR2 FQGNSA. The length of the CDR3 is 16 residues. Unmatched junction bases numbered 7, after V lost 5 bases and J lost 2 bases. The CDR3 spells CASSPLAGAFTDTQYF. The CDR3 nucleotides read TGTGCCAGCAGCCCTCTAGCGGGGGCCTTCACAGATACGCAGTATTTT.

V is TRBV7-2 and J is TRBJ2-6; no clear D. The V gene lost 4 bases and the J gene lost 0 bases, with 10 bases spanning the gap. Germline V CDR1 and CDR2: SGHTA, FQGNSA. The CDR3 is 16 amino acids. The CDR3 protein is CASSSLSPSGANVLTF. The CDR3 DNA follows: TGTGCCAGCAGCTCCCTGAGCCCCTCTGGGGCCAACGTCCTGACTTTC.

The CDR3 sequence is CASSHPGTGQETQYF. The CDR3 DNA follows: TGCGCCAGCAGCCATCCTGGGACAGGACAAGAGACCCAGTACTTC. The chain has TRBV4-1 and TRBJ2-5, with 8 bases fitting TRBD1. V lost 3 bases and J lost 2; bases outside the gene matches: 5. The germline V gene encodes CDR1 MGHRA and CDR2 YSYEKL. The CDR3 loop spans 15 amino acids.

The CDR3 is CASTRVSGDYNEQFF. CDR3 DNA: TGTGCCAGCACCCGGGTCAGCGGGGACTACAATGAGCAGTTCTTC. The V gene is TRBV9, the J gene TRBJ2-1; 7 bases are a match to TRBD2. The germline gives CDR1 SGDLS, CDR2 YYNGEE. The V gene end was trimmed by 6 bases and the J gene end by 3 bases; junction bases not matched to a gene: 9. The length of the CDR3 is 15 residues.

This chain uses TRBV19 with TRBJ1-5; 8 bases match TRBD1. The ends lost 6 bases at V and 4 bases at J; junction bases unmatched: 5. CDR3 length: 14 amino acids. Germline V gene data show CDR1 as LNHDA and CDR2 as SQIVND (reference sequence). CDR3 nucleotides: TGTGCCAGTAGAGGACAGGGAGGGAATCAGCCCCAGCATTTT. Protein product: CASRGQGGNQPQHF.

This chain uses TRBV5-8 with TRBJ2-1; TRBD2 matches at 9 bases. Germline V CDR1 and CDR2: SGHTS, YDEGEE. This CDR3 region has 15 residues. J lost 7 bases, V lost 0 bases, and 5 bases had no gene match. The CDR3 sequence: CASSLVAGGPNEQFF. The CDR3 DNA follows: TGTGCCAGCAGCTTGGTCGCGGGAGGGCCTAATGAGCAGTTCTTC.

The gene calls are TRBV18 and TRBJ2-7; D ambiguous. The CDR3 consists of 12 residues. The germline V gene has CDR1 KGHSH and CDR2 LQKENI. Trimming stripped 2 bases from V and 3 bases from J, with 5 bases between. CDR3 DNA: TGTGCCAGCTCACCAGCGGACTACGAGCAGTACTTC. Translated: CASSPADYEQYF.

V and J are TRBV4-1 and TRBJ2-3, with D possibly matching TRBD2 (6 bases). Germline V gene data show CDR1 as MGHRA and CDR2 as YSYEKL. V was cut by 1 base and J by 13 bases, with 12 bases left in between. CDR3 size: 12 residues. As DNA, the CDR3 is TGCGCCAGCAGCCAAGTCCCGGGACTGAAGTATTTT. It specifies CASSQVPGLKYF.

The rearrangement links TRBV7-9 to TRBJ2-3, with D perhaps TRBD1 (5 bases). CDR3 length: 13 residues. V was cut by 5 bases and J by 5 bases, with 11 bases left in between. The germline gives CDR1 SEHNR, CDR2 FQNEAQ (reference sequence). The CDR3 DNA reads as TGTGCCAGCAGCGGGGCGATCAGAGATACGCAGTATTTT. This translates into CASSGAIRDTQYF.

The rearrangement uses TRBV4-1 and TRBJ2-7; 9 positions agree with TRBD1. This CDR3 spans 15 amino acids. The germline V gene encodes CDR1 MGHRA and CDR2 YSYEKL. V trimming: 4 bases; J trimming: 2 bases; junction bases outside the gene matches: 6. CDR3 nucleotide sequence: TGCGCCAGCAGCCCGGGACAGGGAGGGACCTACGAGCAGTACTTC. Translated: CASSPGQGGTYEQYF.

This chain connects TRBV7-9 to TRBJ1-2; 8 bases align to TRBD1. This CDR3 spans 17 amino acids. Germline CDR1 reads SEHNR; CDR2 reads FQNEAQ (reference sequence). V lost 5 bases, J lost 6 bases, and 17 bases stayed unmatched. The CDR3 loop reads CASSRGTGRVNIDGYTF. The CDR3, as DNA: TGTGCCAGCAGCCGAGGGACAGGCAGGGTTAATATCGATGGCTACACCTTC.

The chain combines TRBV10-3 with TRBJ1-1, with D possibly being TRBD1 (6 bases). The CDR3 spans 15 residues. Trimming took off 1 base at V and 7 bases at J, with 16 bases between the two ends. Germline V CDR1 and CDR2: ENHRY, SYGVKD. The CDR3 bases are TGTGCCATCAGTGAGTTGGAAAAGGGGGAGGGTGAAGCTTTCTTT. Its translation is CAISELEKGEGEAFF.

In this sample, this clone turned up once. The chain carries TRBV28 and TRBJ1-2, with D hard to call. The ends were cut back, 8 bases at V and 8 bases at J, with 15 bases in the middle. Germline V gene sequence: CDR1 MDHEN, CDR2 SYDVKM. The CDR3 totals 12 residues. The CDR3 is CASLTPSEGYTF. The DNA of the CDR3 is TGTGCCAGCCTTACCCCCTCGGAGGGCTACACCTTC.

The genes are TRBV6-6 and TRBJ2-1; 9 nucleotides line up with TRBD2. The germline gives CDR1 MNHNY, CDR2 SVGAGI (reference sequence). The CDR3 runs to 16 residues. V lost 5 bases to trimming and J lost 6 bases; unmatched junction nucleotides: 11. The CDR3 here is CASSTPSRGGANEQFF. DNA of the CDR3: TGTGCCAGCAGTACCCCCTCTCGCGGGGGGGCCAATGAGCAGTTCTTC.

CDR3 sequence reads: CASSFLALNTEAFF. The CDR3 DNA follows: TGTGCCAGCAGTTTCCTGGCCCTGAACACTGAAGCTTTCTTT. V is TRBV28 and J is TRBJ1-1; D remains unclear. CDR3 length equals 14 residues. CDR1 and CDR2 (germline): MDHEN, SYDVKM. The V and J ends lost 3 bases and 0 bases respectively, with 8 bases between them. Together with reference TRBV28 and TRBJ1-1, the CDR3 gives the full variable domain: DVKVTQSSRYLVKRTGEKVFLECVQDMDHENMFWYRQDPGLGLRLIYFSYDVKMKEKGDIPEGYSVSREKKERFSLILESASTNQTSMYLCASSFLALNTEAFFGQGTRLTVV.

The V call is TRBV14, the J call TRBJ2-1, with 8 positions matching TRBD1. CDR1 and CDR2 from the germline V gene are SGHDN and FVKESK. The CDR3 has 13 residues. V dropped 4 bases and J dropped 10; count of bases not matched to a gene: 6. CDR3 sequence reads: CASSRTGREEQFF. DNA of the CDR3: TGTGCCAGCAGCCGGACAGGGCGGGAAGAGCAGTTCTTC.

This sequence joins TRBV11-2 and TRBJ2-6; TRBD1 matches at 8 bases. The CDR3 contains 16 residues. The junction had 1 base not matched to a gene; V was cut back by 3 bases and J by 0 bases. Germline V gives CDR1 SGHAT, CDR2 FQNNGV. The CDR3 loop is CASSLDRASGANVLTF. CDR3 nucleotides: TGTGCCAGCAGCTTGGACAGGGCCTCTGGGGCCAACGTCCTGACTTTC.

This sequence joins TRBV6-5 and TRBJ2-7; TRBD2 aligns across 7 bases. The CDR3 is made up of 14 amino acids. V was pared by 2 bases and J by 12 bases, with 13 bases of the junction left unmatched. Germline lookup yields CDR1 MNHEY and CDR2 SVGAGI. DNA of the CDR3: TGTGCCAGCAGTTACGGGACTAACCAGTTCCCCATGTACTTC. Protein sequence: CASSYGTNQFPMYF.

The chain links TRBV7-2 to TRBJ1-2; a weak D match, TRBD1 (5 bases). The CDR3 runs to 14 residues. Germline V gives CDR1 SGHTA, CDR2 FQGNSA. The V gene lost 4 bases and the J gene lost 0 bases, with 9 bases spanning the gap. The CDR3: CASSSQGSNYGYTF. Here the CDR3 DNA reads TGTGCCAGCAGCTCCCAGGGCTCTAACTATGGCTACACCTTC.

The rearrangement uses TRBV14 and TRBJ1-2; D possibly corresponds to TRBD1 (5 bases). The CDR3 has 13 residues. V was trimmed by 3 bases and J by 4 bases, leaving 9 bases between them. Germline CDR1 SGHDN, CDR2 FVKESK. CDR3: CASSQGGGYGYTF. In DNA, the CDR3 is TGTGCCAGCAGCCAGGGCGGGGGCTATGGCTACACCTTC.

The rearrangement joins TRBV5-1 to TRBJ2-1; D may be TRBD1 (5 bases). This CDR3 has 14 amino acids. Germline V CDR1 and CDR2: SGHRS, YFSETQ. Between the trimmed V and J ends, which lost 5 bases and 6 bases, there was a span of 15 bases. Here the CDR3 reads CASSTGPQVNEQFF. CDR3 nucleotide sequence: TGCGCCAGCAGTACCGGGCCACAGGTCAATGAGCAGTTCTTC.

This rearrangement joins TRBV15 to TRBJ2-1; 14 bases are a match to TRBD2. The ends lost 5 bases at V and 5 bases at J; junction bases unmatched: 8. The germline V gene has CDR1 LNHNV and CDR2 YYDKDF (reference sequence). The CDR3 runs 17 residues. The DNA for the CDR3 is TGTGCCACCAGCCTTCCGGGACTAGCGGGAGTCCACAATGAGCAGTTCTTC. It is translated as CATSLPGLAGVHNEQFF. The entire variable domain, with the rest obtained from reference TRBV15 and TRBJ2-1, is as follows: DAMVIQNPRYQVTQFGKPVTLSCSQTLNHNVMYWYQQKSSQAPKLLFHYYDKDFNNEADTPDNFQSRRPNTSFCFLDIRSPGLGDTAMYLCATSLPGLAGVHNEQFFGPGTRLTVL.

The chain carries TRBV7-8 and TRBJ1-1; a weak D match, TRBD1 (5 bases). V lost 1 base to trimming and J lost 1 base, with 10 bases between them. Germline V lookup: CDR1 SGHVS, CDR2 FQNEAQ. The CDR3 has 15 residues. The CDR3 bases are TGTGCCAGCAGCTTAGAGGGGCAGGGGAACACTGAAGCTTTCTTT. Protein product: CASSLEGQGNTEAFF.

V is TRBV5-1 and J is TRBJ2-2; a possible D gene is TRBD2 (5 bases). V shed 1 base and J shed 1 base, with 8 bases lying between them. Germline V gene lookup returns CDR1 SGHRS and CDR2 YFSETQ. The CDR3 extends over 15 amino acids. The CDR3 DNA reads TGCGCCAGCAGCTTGTCGGGGTTGAACACCGGGGAGCTGTTTTTT. Translating gives CASSLSGLNTGELFF.

The genes are TRBV7-9 and TRBJ2-7; D possibly corresponds to TRBD2 (5 bases). Germline V gives CDR1 SEHNR, CDR2 FQNEAQ (reference sequence). Between the trimmed V and J ends, which lost 1 base and 7 bases, there was a span of 23 bases. This CDR3 has 17 amino acids. In DNA, the CDR3 is TGTGCCAGCAGCTTAGATCTTGGACTCTCTGCAAGTAGTGAGCAGTACTTC. This codes for CASSLDLGLSASSEQYF.

DNA for the CDR3: TGTGCCAGCAGCCTGAGACAGGGGGATGAGCAGTTCTTC. Its protein product is CASSLRQGDEQFF. The chain couples TRBV7-6 to TRBJ2-1; 9 positions agree with TRBD1. Germline CDR1 SGHVS, CDR2 FNYEAQ. Trimming took 5 bases from V and 8 from J; bases not matched to a gene: 4. The CDR3 has 13 residues.

This clone was detected a few times. V usage is TRBV28 and J usage is TRBJ2-7; D ambiguous. There are 10 residues in the CDR3. The V end was cut by 3 bases, the J end by 8 bases, with 5 bases between. CDR1 is MDHEN and CDR2 is SYDVKM in the germline V gene. The CDR3 region has the DNA TGTGCCAGCAGTTTGGAGAAGCAGTACTTC. Protein: CASSLEKQYF. Looking up the rest from reference TRBV28 and TRBJ2-7 gives the full variable domain: DVKVTQSSRYLVKRTGEKVFLECVQDMDHENMFWYRQDPGLGLRLIYFSYDVKMKEKGDIPEGYSVSREKKERFSLILESASTNQTSMYLCASSLEKQYFGPGTRLTVT.

This sequence joins TRBV7-9 and TRBJ2-5, with no clear D. The CDR3 has 13 amino acids. CDR1 is SEHNR, CDR2 FQNEAQ, per germline (reference sequence). The V and J ends lost 5 bases and 5 bases respectively, with 12 bases between them. The CDR3 DNA reads TGTGCCAGCAGCCTAGATGTCCGGGAGACCCAGTACTTC. Amino acids: CASSLDVRETQYF.